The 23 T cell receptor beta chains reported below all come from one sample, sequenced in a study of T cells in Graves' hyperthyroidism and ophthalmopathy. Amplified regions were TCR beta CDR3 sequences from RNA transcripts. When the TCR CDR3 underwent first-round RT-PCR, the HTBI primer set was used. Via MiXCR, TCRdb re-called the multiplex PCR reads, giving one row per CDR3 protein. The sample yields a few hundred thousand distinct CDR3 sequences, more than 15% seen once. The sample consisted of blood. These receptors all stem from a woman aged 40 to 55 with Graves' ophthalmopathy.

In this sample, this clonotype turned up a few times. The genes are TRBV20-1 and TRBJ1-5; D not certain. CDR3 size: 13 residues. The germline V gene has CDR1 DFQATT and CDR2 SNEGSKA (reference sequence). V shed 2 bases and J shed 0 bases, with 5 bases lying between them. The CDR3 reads CSARKDSNQPQHF. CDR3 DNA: TGCAGTGCTAGAAAGGATAGCAATCAGCCCCAGCATTTT.

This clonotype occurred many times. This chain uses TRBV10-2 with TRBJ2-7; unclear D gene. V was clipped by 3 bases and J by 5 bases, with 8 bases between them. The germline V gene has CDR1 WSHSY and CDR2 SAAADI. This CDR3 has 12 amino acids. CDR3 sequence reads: CASSEWGNEQYF. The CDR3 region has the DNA TGCGCCAGCAGTGAATGGGGAAACGAGCAGTACTTC.

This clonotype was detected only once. CDR3 sequence reads: CASNPGTGVSETQYF. The CDR3 coding sequence is TGTGCCAGCAACCCAGGGACAGGGGTGTCAGAGACCCAGTACTTC. This chain joins TRBV2 and TRBJ2-5; 10 bases agree with TRBD1. This CDR3 spans 15 amino acids. V dropped 7 bases and J dropped 4; count of bases not matched to a gene: 9. The germline gives CDR1 SNHLY, CDR2 FYNNEI.

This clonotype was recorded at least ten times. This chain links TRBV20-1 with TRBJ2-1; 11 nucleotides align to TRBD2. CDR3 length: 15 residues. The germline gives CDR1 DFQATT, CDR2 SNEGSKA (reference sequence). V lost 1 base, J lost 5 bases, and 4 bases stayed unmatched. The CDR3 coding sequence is TGCAGTGCTAGAGTCGGACTAGCGGGCAACAATGAGCAGTTCTTC. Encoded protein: CSARVGLAGNNEQFF.

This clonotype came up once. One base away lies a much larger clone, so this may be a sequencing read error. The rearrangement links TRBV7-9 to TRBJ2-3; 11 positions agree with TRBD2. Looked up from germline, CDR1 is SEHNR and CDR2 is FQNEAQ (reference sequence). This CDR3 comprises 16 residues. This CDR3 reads CAGSPTSGASTDTQYF. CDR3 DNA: TGTGCCGGCAGCCCGACTAGCGGGGCTAGCACAGATACGCAGTATTTT.

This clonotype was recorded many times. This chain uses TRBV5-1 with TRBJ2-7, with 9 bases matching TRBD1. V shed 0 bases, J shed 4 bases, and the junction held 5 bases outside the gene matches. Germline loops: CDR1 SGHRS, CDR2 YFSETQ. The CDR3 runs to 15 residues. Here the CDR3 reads CASSLAGTGTYEQYF. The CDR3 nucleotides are TGCGCCAGCAGCTTGGCAGGGACAGGGACATACGAGCAGTACTTC.

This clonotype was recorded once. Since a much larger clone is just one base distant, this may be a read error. CDR3: CANSSGTSIHEQYF. CDR3 DNA: TGTGCCAACAGTTCCGGGACTAGCATCCACGAGCAGTACTTC. This chain connects TRBV27 to TRBJ2-7; 9 nucleotides agree with TRBD2. Looked up from germline, CDR1 is MNHEY and CDR2 is SMNVEV (reference sequence). The CDR3 has 14 amino acids.

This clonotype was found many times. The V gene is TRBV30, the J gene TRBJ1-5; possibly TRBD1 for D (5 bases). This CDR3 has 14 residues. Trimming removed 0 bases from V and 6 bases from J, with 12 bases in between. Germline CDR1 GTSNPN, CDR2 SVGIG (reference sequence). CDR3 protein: CAWSVLGASQPQHF. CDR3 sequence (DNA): TGTGCCTGGAGTGTACTAGGGGCGAGTCAGCCCCAGCATTTT.

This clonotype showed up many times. CDR3 sequence (DNA): TGTGCCAGCTCGCCGTCCATAGGGGGCAATCAGCCCCAGCATTTT. Its protein product is CASSPSIGGNQPQHF. This rearrangement joins TRBV18 to TRBJ1-5; D is perhaps TRBD1 (5 bases). The CDR3 length is 15 residues. V was trimmed by 6 bases and J by 2 bases, leaving 14 bases between them. CDR1 is KGHSH, CDR2 LQKENI, per germline. The full variable domain, its missing parts supplied by reference TRBV18 and TRBJ1-5, is NAGVMQNPRHLVRRRGQEARLRCSPMKGHSHVYWYRQLPEEGLKFMVYLQKENIIDESGMPKERFSAEFPKEGPSILRIQQVVRGDSAAYFCASSPSIGGNQPQHFGDGTRLSIL.

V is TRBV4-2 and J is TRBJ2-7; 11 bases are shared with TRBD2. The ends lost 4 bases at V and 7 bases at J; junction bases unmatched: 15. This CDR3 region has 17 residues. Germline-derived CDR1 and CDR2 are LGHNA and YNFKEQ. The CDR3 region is CASSRTGGLAGGLEQYF. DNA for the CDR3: TGTGCCAGCAGCCGGACTGGGGGATTAGCGGGAGGGCTGGAGCAGTACTTC.

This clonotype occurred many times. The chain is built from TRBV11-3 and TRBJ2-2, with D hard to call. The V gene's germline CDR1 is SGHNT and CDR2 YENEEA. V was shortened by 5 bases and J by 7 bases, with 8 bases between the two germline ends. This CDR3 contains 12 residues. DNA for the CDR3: TGTGCCAGCAGCGCATACCGCGGGGAGCTGTTTTTT. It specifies CASSAYRGELFF.

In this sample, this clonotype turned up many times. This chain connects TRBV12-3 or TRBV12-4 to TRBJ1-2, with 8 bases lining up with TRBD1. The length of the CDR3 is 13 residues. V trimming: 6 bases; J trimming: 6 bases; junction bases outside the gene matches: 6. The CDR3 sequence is CASRGQGSDGYTF. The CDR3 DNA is TGTGCCAGCAGAGGACAGGGCTCGGATGGCTACACCTTC.

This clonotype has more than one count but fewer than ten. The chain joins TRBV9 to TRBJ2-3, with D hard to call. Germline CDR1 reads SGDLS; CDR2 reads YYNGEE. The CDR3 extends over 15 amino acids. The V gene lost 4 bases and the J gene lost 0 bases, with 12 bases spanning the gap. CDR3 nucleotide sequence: TGTGCCAGCAGCTTCCTGGCGGCGAGCACAGATACGCAGTATTTT. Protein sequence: CASSFLAASTDTQYF.

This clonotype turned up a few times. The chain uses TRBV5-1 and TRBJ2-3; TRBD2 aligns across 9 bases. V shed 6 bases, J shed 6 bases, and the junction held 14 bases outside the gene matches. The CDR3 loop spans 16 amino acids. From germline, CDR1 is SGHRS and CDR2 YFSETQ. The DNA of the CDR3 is TGCGCCAGCAACCGCGGACGCGGGGGGGCAGAGGATACGCAGTATTTT. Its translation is CASNRGRGGAEDTQYF. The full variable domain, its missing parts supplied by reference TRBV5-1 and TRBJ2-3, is KAGVTQTPRYLIKTRGQQVTLSCSPISGHRSVSWYQQTPGQGLQFLFEYFSETQRNKGNFPGRFSGRQFSNSRSEMNVSTLELGDSALYLCASNRGRGGAEDTQYFGPGTRLTVL.

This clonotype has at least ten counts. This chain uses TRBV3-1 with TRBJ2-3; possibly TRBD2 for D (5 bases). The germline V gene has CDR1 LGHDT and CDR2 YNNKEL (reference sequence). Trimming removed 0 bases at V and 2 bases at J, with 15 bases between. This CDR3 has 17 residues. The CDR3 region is CASSQEVRTAPTDTQYF. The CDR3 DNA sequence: TGTGCCAGCAGCCAAGAGGTGAGGACTGCCCCCACAGATACGCAGTATTTT.

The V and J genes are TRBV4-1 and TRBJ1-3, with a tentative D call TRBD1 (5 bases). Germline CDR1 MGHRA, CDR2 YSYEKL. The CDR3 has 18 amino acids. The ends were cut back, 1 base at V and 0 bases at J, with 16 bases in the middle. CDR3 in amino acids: CASSQGRGGAFSGNTIYF. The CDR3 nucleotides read TGCGCCAGCAGCCAAGGGAGGGGAGGTGCGTTCTCTGGAAACACCATATATTTT.

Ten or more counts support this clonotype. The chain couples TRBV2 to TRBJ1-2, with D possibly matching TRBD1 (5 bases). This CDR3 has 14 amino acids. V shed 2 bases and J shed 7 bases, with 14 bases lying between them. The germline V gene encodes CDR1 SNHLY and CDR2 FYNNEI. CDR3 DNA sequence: TGTGCCAGCAGTGAAAATGTAGGGAGGGGTGGCTACACCTTC. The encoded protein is CASSENVGRGGYTF.

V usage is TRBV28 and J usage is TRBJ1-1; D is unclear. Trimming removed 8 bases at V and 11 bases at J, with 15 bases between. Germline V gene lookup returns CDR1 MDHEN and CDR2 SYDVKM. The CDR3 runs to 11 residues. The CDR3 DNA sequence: TGTGCCAGCCTGGGGATTTTTGGGGCTTTCTTT. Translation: CASLGIFGAFF.

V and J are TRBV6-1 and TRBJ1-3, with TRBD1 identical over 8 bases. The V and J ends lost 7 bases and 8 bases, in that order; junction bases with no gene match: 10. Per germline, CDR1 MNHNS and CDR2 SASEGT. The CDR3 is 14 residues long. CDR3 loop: CASTLPQGADTIYF. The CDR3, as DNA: TGTGCCAGCACCCTACCTCAGGGGGCAGACACCATATATTTT.

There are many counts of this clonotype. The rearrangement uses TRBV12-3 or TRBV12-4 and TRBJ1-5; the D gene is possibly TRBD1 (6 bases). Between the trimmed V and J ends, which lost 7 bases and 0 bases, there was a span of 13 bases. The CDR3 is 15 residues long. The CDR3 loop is CASIRDTFSNQPQHF. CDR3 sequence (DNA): TGTGCCAGCATTCGGGACACGTTTAGCAATCAGCCCCAGCATTTT.

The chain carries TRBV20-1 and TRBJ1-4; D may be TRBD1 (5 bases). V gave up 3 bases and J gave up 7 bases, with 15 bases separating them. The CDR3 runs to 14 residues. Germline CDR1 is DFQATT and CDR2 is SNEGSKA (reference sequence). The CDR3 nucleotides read TGCAGTGCTAGCTTTGGGGGTAATGGTGAAAAACTGTTTTTT. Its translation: CSASFGGNGEKLFF.

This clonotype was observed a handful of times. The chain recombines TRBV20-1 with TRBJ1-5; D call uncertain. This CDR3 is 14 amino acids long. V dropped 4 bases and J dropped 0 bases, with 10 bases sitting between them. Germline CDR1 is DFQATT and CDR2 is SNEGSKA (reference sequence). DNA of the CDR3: TGCAGTGCTAAAGACTCCGATAGCAATCAGCCCCAGCATTTT. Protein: CSAKDSDSNQPQHF.

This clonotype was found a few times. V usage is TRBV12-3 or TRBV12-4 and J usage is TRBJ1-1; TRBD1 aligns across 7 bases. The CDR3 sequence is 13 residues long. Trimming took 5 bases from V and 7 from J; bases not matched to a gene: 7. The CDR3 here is CASSLGQVHEAFF. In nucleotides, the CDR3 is TGTGCCAGCAGTCTCGGACAGGTTCATGAAGCTTTCTTT.